The 8 T cell receptor beta chains below come from one sample, sequenced in a study of T cell responses to AZD1222 COVID-19 vaccine. Profiled with immunoSEQ multiplex PCR; TCRdb holds only in-frame clones, not every one. The sample has 100,000 or so clones, 85% to 90% seen once; the top ten hold less than 3.5%. The sequencing here drew on peripheral blood, taken on day 0 of AZD1222 vaccination. The receptor set was obtained from an adult in good health.

The J gene is TRBJ2-6, the V gene TRBV3-1 (or the pseudogene TRBV3-2); D gene uncertain. There are 15 residues in the CDR3. The germline V gene has CDR1 LGHDT and CDR2 YNNKEL (reference sequence). The ends were cut back, 0 bases at V and 0 bases at J, with 3 bases in the middle. CDR3 sequence: CASSQDYSGANVLTF. CDR3 in DNA: TGTGCCAGCAGCCAAGATTACTCTGGGGCCAACGTCCTGACTTTC.

J is TRBJ1-6 and V is TRBV5-1, with TRBD1 as a possible D gene (6 bases). The CDR3 length is 14 residues. V shed 4 bases and J shed 7 bases, with 12 bases lying between them. From germline, CDR1 is SGHRS and CDR2 YFSETQ. The CDR3: CASSAGTQNSPLHF. In DNA, the CDR3 is TGCGCCAGCAGCGCCGGGACACAGAATTCACCCCTCCACTTT.

This chain uses TRBV3-1 (or the pseudogene TRBV3-2) with TRBJ1-5, with D unclear. V was cut by 2 bases and J by 0 bases, with 8 bases left in between. The CDR3 totals 15 residues. Germline V CDR1 and CDR2: LGHDT, YNNKEL (reference sequence). DNA for the CDR3: TGTGCCAGCAGCCAAAATAGGATTAGCAATCAGCCCCAGCATTTT. This encodes CASSQNRISNQPQHF.

The chain employs TRBV13 and TRBJ1-2; 7 bases are shared with TRBD1. Germline loops: CDR1 PRHDT, CDR2 FYEKMQ (reference sequence). The CDR3 consists of 15 residues. V shed 5 bases, J shed 5 bases, and the junction held 11 bases outside the gene matches. Here the CDR3 reads CASSTRGDSPYGYTF. Written as DNA, the CDR3 is TGTGCCAGCAGCACCCGGGGGGACAGTCCGTATGGCTACACCTTC.

The rearrangement links TRBV12-3 or TRBV12-4 to TRBJ2-5; TRBD1 is a possible D gene (5 bases). This CDR3 is 13 amino acids long. The V and J ends lost 7 bases and 3 bases respectively, with 12 bases between them. CDR3 sequence reads: CASTAQGKETQYF. The CDR3 DNA reads as TGTGCCAGCACCGCGCAGGGAAAAGAGACCCAGTACTTC.

V and J are TRBV18 and TRBJ2-5; no reliable D call. Trimming took off 6 bases at V and 5 bases at J, with 13 bases between the two ends. In germline, CDR1 is KGHSH, CDR2 LQKENI. The length of the CDR3 is 13 residues. The CDR3 bases are TGTGCCAGCTCCCGACTGTCCCGGGAGACCCAGTACTTC. Translating it yields CASSRLSRETQYF.

The V and J genes are TRBV10-3 and TRBJ2-1, with TRBD2 matching over 10 bases. V lost 3 bases and J lost 11; bases outside the gene matches: 13. The germline V gene encodes CDR1 ENHRY and CDR2 SYGVKD. CDR3 size: 16 residues. Here the CDR3 reads CAISDSSGVAGGKQFF. The CDR3 bases are TGTGCCATCAGTGATTCATCGGGGGTAGCGGGAGGAAAGCAGTTCTTC.

The V gene is TRBV30, the J gene TRBJ2-5, with 8 bases fitting TRBD2. Germline-derived CDR1 and CDR2 are GTSNPN and SVGIG (reference sequence). The CDR3 covers 14 residues. The V segment lost 1 base and the J segment 5 bases; nucleotides outside the gene matches: 6. CDR3 DNA: TGTGCCTGGAGTGCCCTAAGCGGGAGTGAGACCCAGTACTTC. It yields the protein CAWSALSGSETQYF.